These T cell receptor beta chains were read from a single sample in a study of blood T cell repertoires in COVID-19. The method was immunoSEQ multiplex PCR; TCRdb's version includes in-frame clones alone and lacks a portion of them. The sample yields under 25,000 clones, 88% seen once. Sequenced input: peripheral blood. These receptors came from a human donor in a cohort sampled during active COVID-19. The donor label of this sample is uncertain. CDR3s include the opening cysteine and the closing phenylalanine or tryptophan. D genes are given only for firm matches. Size is omitted from some rows. Given values are once, few, many or a class for expanded clones.

j_gene	v_gene	abundance	d_gene	CDR3nt	CDR3aa
TRBJ1-6	TRBV28	NA	NA	TGTGCCAGCAAGACAGAGTATAATTCACCCCTCCACTTT	CASKTEYNSPLHF
TRBJ1-5	TRBV19	NA	TRBD1	TGTGCCAGTAGTGGAGGGACAGGGAGCAATCAGCCCCAGCATTTT	CASSGGTGSNQPQHF
TRBJ1-6	TRBV11-2	NA	TRBD1	TGTGCCAGCAGCTCCGGGACAGGTCGTAGTGGTTCACCCCTCCACTTT	CASSSGTGRSGSPLHF
TRBJ2-7	TRBV2	NA	TRBD1	TGTGCCAGCAGTGAAGAGGGACAGGGGTCCTACGAGCAGTACTTC	CASSEEGQGSYEQYF
TRBJ1-1	TRBV6-4	NA	NA	TGTGCCAGCAGTCCAATTGGGAGGAACACTGAAGCTTTCTTT	CASSPIGRNTEAFF
TRBJ1-1	TRBV30	few	NA	TGTGCCTGGAGTATGGGGGGGACTGAAGCTTTCTTT	CAWSMGGTEAFF
TRBJ2-5	TRBV19	once	TRBD1	TGTGCCAGTAAGGACAGGGGGCGCGGTATTGCGGAGACCCAGTACTTC	CASKDRGRGIAETQYF
TRBJ1-5	TRBV28	NA	NA	TGTGCCAGCAGTTTAGAGCAGGGTTGGGGTCAGCCCCAGCATTTT	CASSLEQGWGQPQHF
TRBJ1-4	TRBV28	NA	NA	TGTGCCAGCAGTACAGGGTCGCCGCGGAAACTGTTTTTT	CASSTGSPRKLFF
TRBJ1-4	TRBV28	NA	NA	TGTGCCAGCAGCCTAGGGGTAAATGAAAAACTGTTTTTT	CASSLGVNEKLFF
TRBJ2-7	TRBV2	NA	TRBD2	TGTGCCAGCAGTCTCCAGCGGGGGGCTCCCTACGAGCAGTACTTC	CASSLQRGAPYEQYF
TRBJ1-5	TRBV28	NA	NA	TGTGCCAGCAGGCTGGATCCCAAGGGGGCCCAGCATTTT	CASRLDPKGAQHF
TRBJ2-7	TRBV4-1	NA	NA	TGCGCCAGCAGCCCCCGGGTAAACTCCTACGAGCAGTACTTC	CASSPRVNSYEQYF
TRBJ2-5	TRBV28	NA	TRBD2	TGTGCCAGCAGTCAACCTCTAGCGGGAGGGCCGGTAGAGACCCAGTACTTC	CASSQPLAGGPVETQYF
TRBJ2-7	TRBV28	NA	TRBD2	TGTGCCAGCAGTCCTTCTCCGGGACTAGGGAGTTTGGCCTACGAGCAGTACTTC	CASSPSPGLGSLAYEQYF
TRBJ1-6	TRBV5-8	few	NA	TGTGCCAGCAGCTCCGGGAACTTCGGGGATTCACCCCTCCACTTT	CASSSGNFGDSPLHF
TRBJ1-2	TRBV15	NA	NA	TGTGCCACCAGTCCCGACAGTAACTATGGCTACACCTTC	CATSPDSNYGYTF
TRBJ2-1	TRBV27	NA	TRBD2	TGTGCCAGCAGTTATCAGCGGGAAACCTACAATGAGCAGTTCTTC	CASSYQRETYNEQFF
TRBJ2-1	TRBV30	NA	NA	TGTGCCTGGAGTGTCCTCCGGGTGAGCAATGAGCAGTTCTTC	CAWSVLRVSNEQFF
TRBJ2-1	TRBV27	NA	TRBD2	TGTGCCAGCAGCAGCCATTCTAGCGGGAGAGGCGATGAGCAGTTCTTC	CASSSHSSGRGDEQFF
TRBJ2-1	TRBV9	NA	TRBD2	TGTGCCAGCAATGAAGGACTAGCGGTCAATGAGCAGTTCTTC	CASNEGLAVNEQFF
TRBJ2-1	TRBV5-1	NA	NA	TGCGCCAGCACCCCGGGACTTTCATACAATGAGCAGTTCTTC	CASTPGLSYNEQFF
TRBJ2-1	TRBV18	NA	TRBD2	TGTGCCAGCTCACCTGGTCTAGCGGGGTACAATGAGCAGTTCTTC	CASSPGLAGYNEQFF
TRBJ2-7	TRBV28	NA	TRBD1	TGTGCCAGCAGTTACAGGGGGCGGGAGCAGTACTTC	CASSYRGREQYF
TRBJ2-2	TRBV4-2	NA	TRBD2	TGTGCCAGCAGCCAAGATCCCGCTAGCGGGGAGACCGGGGAGCTGTTTTTT	CASSQDPASGETGELFF
TRBJ2-3	TRBV27	NA	TRBD2	TGTGCCAGCAGGGAGACTAGCGGTACAGATACGCAGTATTTT	CASRETSGTDTQYF
TRBJ2-1	TRBV11-2	NA	TRBD1	TGTGCCAGCAGCTTAGAATTGTACAGGGGGCACAATGAGCAGTTCTTC	CASSLELYRGHNEQFF
TRBJ2-2	TRBV6-5	NA	TRBD2	TGTGCCGCTGGGGGACTAGCGGGAGTCGGGGAGCTGTTTTTT	CAAGGLAGVGELFF
TRBJ1-5	TRBV4-2	NA	NA	TGTGCCAGCAGCCAAGAGGGCGGAGGTCAGCCCCAGCATTTT	CASSQEGGGQPQHF
TRBJ1-2	TRBV2	NA	TRBD1	TGTGCCATTTGGACAGGGGGGGCCCCCGGCTACACCTTC	CAIWTGGAPGYTF
TRBJ1-1	TRBV6-1	NA	TRBD1	TGTGCCAGCAGTGACCGGGACAGGGGGCTAGCCACTGAAGCTTTCTTT	CASSDRDRGLATEAFF
TRBJ1-2	TRBV9	NA	TRBD1	TGTGCCAGCAGCGTAGGGGACAGGGTGTTCGGTGGCTACACCTTC	CASSVGDRVFGGYTF
TRBJ2-6	TRBV3-1/TRBV3-2	NA	NA	TGTGCCAGCAGCCAAGTCTTGTCCGGGGGGCTAGGGGCCAACGTCCTGACTTTC	CASSQVLSGGLGANVLTF
TRBJ1-3	TRBV5-1	NA	NA	TGCGCCAGCAGCCCCGGCGGGGGATCTGGAAACACCATATATTTT	CASSPGGGSGNTIYF
TRBJ2-1	TRBV18	NA	NA	TGTGCCAGCTCACCACCACGTCGTAGCATCTCAGGGAATGAGCAGTTCTTC	CASSPPRRSISGNEQFF
TRBJ2-1	TRBV2	NA	NA	TGTGCCACCGGAGGACAGAGCTCCTACAATGAGCAGTTCTTC	CATGGQSSYNEQFF
TRBJ1-1	TRBV10-1	few	TRBD1	TGCGCCAGCTCCCCAGGGGGACGGACTGAAGCTTTCTTT	CASSPGGRTEAFF
TRBJ2-7	TRBV28	NA	NA	TGTGCCAGCAGCTTATACCAGTTCGAGCAGTACTTC	CASSLYQFEQYF
TRBJ1-4	TRBV5-1	NA	NA	TGCGCCAGCAGCCCCTACAGAGCAACTAATGAAAAACTGTTTTTT	CASSPYRATNEKLFF
TRBJ2-1	TRBV18	NA	TRBD2	TGTGCCAGCTCACCATTCCCGGGAGGATACAATGAGCAGTTCTTC	CASSPFPGGYNEQFF
TRBJ2-5	TRBV5-4	NA	TRBD2	TGTGCCAGCAGCTCGTTAGCGGGGCAAGAGACCCAGTACTTC	CASSSLAGQETQYF
TRBJ1-2	TRBV6-5	once	TRBD1	TGTGCCAGCAAGATACAGGGGACGGGCGGCTACACCTTC	CASKIQGTGGYTF
TRBJ1-6	TRBV7-3	NA	NA	TGTGCCAGCAGCTTGAACGGGGGAGGACGGTCACCCCTCCACTTT	CASSLNGGGRSPLHF
TRBJ1-1	TRBV3-1/TRBV3-2	NA	NA	TGTGCCAGCAGCCAAGGCGACTACACTGAAGCTTTCTTT	CASSQGDYTEAFF
TRBJ2-3	TRBV24-1	NA	TRBD2	TGTGCCACCAGTGACCCGGGGCTAGCGGGAGGTACAGATACGCAGTATTTT	CATSDPGLAGGTDTQYF
TRBJ2-5	TRBV19	NA	TRBD2	TGTGCCAGTAGTACAGGACTAGCGGGAGTCCCGGAGGAGACCCAGTACTTC	CASSTGLAGVPEETQYF